This TCR beta chain appears in the sequencing data of a study of long-term antiretroviral therapy in people with HIV. Per donor, at least one pre-ART and at least two post-ART PBMC samples were obtained. Germline trimming cut 6 bases from V and 3 bases from J; bases unmatched to any gene: 11. In germline, CDR1 is LNHDA, CDR2 SQIVND (reference sequence). The CDR3 covers 15 residues. Researchers ran immunoSEQ v3.0 at survey level. The repertoire was sequenced with immunoSEQ multiplex PCR; TCRdb's copy has only in-frame clones and lacks some. The top ten hold approximately 16% of the sample, which has approximately 15,000 clones, roughly four fifths seen once.

This TCR derives from a man aged 40-55 years with HIV. The chain uses TRBV19 and TRBJ2-7; TRBD1 matches at 7 bases. This specimen consisted of unsorted PBMCs, obtained just before starting antiretroviral therapy. The DNA of the CDR3 is TGTGCCAGTAGCAGGGAAAGGACAGGAGGCTACGAGCAGTACTTC. It codes for CASSRERTGGYEQYF.